This T cell receptor beta chain was observed in a study of OX40 agonist ivuxolimab in advanced cancers. In the study overall: The costimulatory receptor OX40 (CD134) was targeted by ivuxolimab, a fully human IgG2 agonistic monoclonal antibody. Intravenous ivuxolimab was administered to patients every 2 weeks at six dose levels: 0.01, 0.1, 0.3, 1.5, 3 and 10 mg/kg. Of the roughly 51 patients in dose escalation, about 20 had hepatocellular carcinoma, some 15 had melanoma, 9 had renal cell carcinoma and 9 had head and neck cancer. In the dose-escalation cohort, roughly 80% of patients were male, and the mean age was approximately 60 years, with a range of about 20 to 90. Patients were allowed to have had prior anti-PD-1, anti-PD-L1 or anti-CTLA-4 therapy, and approximately 41% of the dose-escalation patients had previously received checkpoint inhibitors. Partial responses were achieved by three dose-escalation patients, of whom one had hepatocellular carcinoma and two had cutaneous melanoma. The purpose of peripheral TCRbeta sequencing was to test whether ivuxolimab changed TCR sequence diversity and led to clonal T-cell expansion. The monotherapy dose-escalation portion (N = 52 patients) of the phase I ivuxolimab trial is reported in the paper. The investigation overall reported the following: Low levels of normalized T-cell clonal expansion were also seen in some patients who did not respond. Clonal expansion of both CD4+ and CD8+ blood T cells was observed from baseline to week 6 at doses 0.1 to 3.0 mg/kg. On average, CD8+ T cells showed more expanded clones than CD4+ T cells after ivuxolimab. Antigen specificity was not determined for the clonally expanded peripheral T cells. In the 0.1-3.0 mg/kg groups, partial responders had among the lowest normalized peripheral clonal expansion, particularly in CD8+ T cells.

To sequence the TCRbeta CDR3 region, genomic DNA was isolated from the sorted cells. The immunoSEQ Assay was used for sequencing of TCRbeta CDR3 regions. TCRdb took over this immuneACCESS table, retaining in-frame rearrangements with V and J assigned. Such tables are incomplete; in checked studies, under half of the missing clones stem from an unresolved V gene, and the remainder is unexplained. The sample table shows 13,000 or so clones, and 75% to 80% are seen once. The top ten clones comprise about 17% of the sample. As for this clone: The antigen it recognizes is unknown. No much larger clone exists at a distance of one base, and base qualities are not known.

Trimming costs V 7 bases and J 7 bases, and their ends lie 17 bases apart. Counted from cysteine to phenylalanine, this CDR3 has 14 amino acids. Solely the CDR3 DNA is kept, with 42 bases framed from the first base. From a lookup of the germline V gene, CDR1 and CDR2 are LGHNT and FRNRAP. The trial excluded patients who had a history of autoimmune disease or who were on systemic immunosuppression. In every dose cohort, peripheral blood was drawn for TCR sequencing at baseline, cycle 4 day 1, and cycle 7 day 1. Samples were obtained from an open-label, multicenter, first-in-human phase I dose-escalation trial of ivuxolimab. Adults with locally advanced or metastatic melanoma, renal cell, hepatocellular, or head and neck squamous cell carcinoma were enrolled in the trial. Before TCR sequencing, CD4+ T cells and CD8+ T cells from peripheral blood were sorted into separate populations.

Source: CD4+ or CD8+ T cells sorted from blood, taken in a trial of the OX40 agonist ivuxolimab. The chain couples TRBV12-5 to TRBJ2-1, with a tentative D gene TRBD2 over 5 matching bases. The receptor was derived from an adult with an advanced solid tumor such as melanoma, head and neck, liver or kidney cancer. The CDR3 has the sequence CASVLRSTRNEQFF. The nucleotide sequence is given as TGTGCTAGTGTCCTACGGTCTACTAGAAATGAGCAGTTCTTC.